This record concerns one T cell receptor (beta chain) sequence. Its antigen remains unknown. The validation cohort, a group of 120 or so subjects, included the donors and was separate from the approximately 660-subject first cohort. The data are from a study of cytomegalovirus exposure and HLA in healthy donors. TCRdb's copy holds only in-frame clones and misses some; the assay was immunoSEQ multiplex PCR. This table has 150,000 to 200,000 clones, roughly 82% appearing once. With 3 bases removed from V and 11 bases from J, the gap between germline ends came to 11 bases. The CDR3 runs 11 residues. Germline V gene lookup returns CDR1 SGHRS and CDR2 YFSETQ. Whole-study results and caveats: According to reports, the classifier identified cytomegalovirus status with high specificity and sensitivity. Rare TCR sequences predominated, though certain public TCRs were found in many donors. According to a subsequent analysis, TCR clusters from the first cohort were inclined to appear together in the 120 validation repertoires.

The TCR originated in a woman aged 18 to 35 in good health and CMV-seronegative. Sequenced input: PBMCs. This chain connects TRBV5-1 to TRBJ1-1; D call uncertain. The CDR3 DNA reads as TGCGCCAGCAGCTCGGCGGTTGAGGCTTTCTTT. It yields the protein CASSSAVEAFF. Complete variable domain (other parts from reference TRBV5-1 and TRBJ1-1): KAGVTQTPRYLIKTRGQQVTLSCSPISGHRSVSWYQQTPGQGLQFLFEYFSETQRNKGNFPGRFSGRQFSNSRSEMNVSTLELGDSALYLCASSSAVEAFFGQGTRLTVV.